This section outlines one T cell receptor (beta chain) sequence together with its context. The data are from a study of blood T cell repertoires in COVID-19. Study overall: T cells, B-cell-depleted T cells, or PBMCs supplied cDNA or gDNA.

Germline V gene data show CDR1 as SGHTA and CDR2 as FQGNSA. The CDR3 is 13 residues long. With 0 bases removed from V and 6 bases from J, the gap between germline ends came to 6 bases. Authors' methods: Nucleated cell counts were estimated from reference gene primer amplification. Data came from immunoSEQ multiplex PCR; TCRdb stores just in-frame clones and leaves some out. V and J calls and clone size follow that table, whereas D and trimming were derived from the DNA. The data show about 200,000 clones, around 90% seen once. What was sequenced was peripheral blood. This chain connects TRBV7-2 to TRBJ1-5; D is undetermined. This sequence originates from a man aged 60 to 69 who had recovered from COVID-19. The CDR3 loop reads CASSLAPPQPQHF. DNA of the CDR3: TGTGCCAGCAGCTTAGCCCCTCCTCAGCCCCAGCATTTT.